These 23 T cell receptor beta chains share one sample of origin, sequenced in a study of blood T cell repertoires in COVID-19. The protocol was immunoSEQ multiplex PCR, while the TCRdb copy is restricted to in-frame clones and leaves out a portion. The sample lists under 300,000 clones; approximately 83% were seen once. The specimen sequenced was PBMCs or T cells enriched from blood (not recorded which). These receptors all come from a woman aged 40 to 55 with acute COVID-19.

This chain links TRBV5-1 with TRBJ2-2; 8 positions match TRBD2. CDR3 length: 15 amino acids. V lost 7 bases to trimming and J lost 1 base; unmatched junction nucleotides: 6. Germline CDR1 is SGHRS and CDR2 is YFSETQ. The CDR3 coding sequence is TGCGCCAGCGGTTTTGCGGGAGGGAACACCGGGGAGCTGTTTTTT. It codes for CASGFAGGNTGELFF.

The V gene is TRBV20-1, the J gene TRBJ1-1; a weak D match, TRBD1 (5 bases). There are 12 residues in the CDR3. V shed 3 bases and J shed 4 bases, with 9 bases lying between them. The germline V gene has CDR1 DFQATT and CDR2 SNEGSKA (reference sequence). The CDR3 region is CSASPQGTEAFF. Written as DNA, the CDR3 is TGCAGTGCTAGTCCCCAGGGCACTGAAGCTTTCTTT.

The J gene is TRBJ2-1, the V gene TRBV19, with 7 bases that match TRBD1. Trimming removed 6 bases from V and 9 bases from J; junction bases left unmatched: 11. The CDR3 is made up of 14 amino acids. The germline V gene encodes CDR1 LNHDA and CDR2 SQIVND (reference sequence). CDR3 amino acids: CASSKDRRESEQFF. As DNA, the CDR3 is TGTGCCAGTAGCAAGGACAGGCGTGAGAGTGAGCAGTTCTTC.

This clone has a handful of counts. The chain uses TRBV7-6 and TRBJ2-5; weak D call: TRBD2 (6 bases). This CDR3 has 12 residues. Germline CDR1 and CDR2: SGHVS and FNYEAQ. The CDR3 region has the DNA TGTGCTCTCGGAGGGCTCCAAGAGACCCAGTACTTC. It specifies CALGGLQETQYF. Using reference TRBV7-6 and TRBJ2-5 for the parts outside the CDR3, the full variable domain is GAGVSQSPRYKVTKRGQDVALRCDPISGHVSLYWYRQALGQGPEFLTYFNYEAQQDKSGLPNDRFSAERPEGSISTLTIQRTEQRDSAMYRCALGGLQETQYFGPGTRLLVL.

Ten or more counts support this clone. CDR3 nucleotide sequence: TGTGCCAGCAGCTTAGCGGGGGCTGTGAACACTGAAGCTTTCTTT. Protein: CASSLAGAVNTEAFF. The chain links TRBV7-9 to TRBJ1-1; D perhaps matches TRBD1 (6 bases). Germline V CDR1 and CDR2: SEHNR, FQNEAQ (reference sequence). The CDR3 runs to 15 residues. With 0 bases removed from V and 0 bases from J, the gap between germline ends came to 8 bases.

The CDR3 DNA is TGTGCCAGCAGCACCACTGGACTAGCGGGAGGGCCAAGTGAGCAGTTCTTC. Translating gives CASSTTGLAGGPSEQFF. This sequence joins TRBV9 and TRBJ2-1; 15 bases are a match to TRBD2. The CDR3 length is 17 residues. The V gene end was trimmed by 4 bases and the J gene end by 9 bases; junction bases not matched to a gene: 11. The germline V gene encodes CDR1 SGDLS and CDR2 YYNGEE. Supplemented by reference TRBV9 and TRBJ2-1, the full variable domain reads DSGVTQTPKHLITATGQRVTLRCSPRSGDLSVYWYQQSLDQGLQFLIQYYNGEERAKGNILERFSAQQFPDLHSELNLSSLELGDSALYFCASSTTGLAGGPSEQFFGPGTRLTVL.

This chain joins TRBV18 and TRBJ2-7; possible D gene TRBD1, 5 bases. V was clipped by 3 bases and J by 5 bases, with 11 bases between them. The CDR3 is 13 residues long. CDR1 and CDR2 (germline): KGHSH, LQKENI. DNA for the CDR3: TGTGCCAGCTCACCGGGGCCGGACCACGAGCAGTACTTC. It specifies CASSPGPDHEQYF.

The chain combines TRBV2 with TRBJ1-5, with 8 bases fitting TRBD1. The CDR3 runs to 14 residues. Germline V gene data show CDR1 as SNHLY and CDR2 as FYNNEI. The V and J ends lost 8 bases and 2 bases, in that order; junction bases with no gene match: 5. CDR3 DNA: TGTGCCAGCGGGGAGGACAGGGGCAATCAGCCCCAGCATTTT. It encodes CASGEDRGNQPQHF. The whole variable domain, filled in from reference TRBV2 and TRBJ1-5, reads EPEVTQTPSHQVTQMGQEVILRCVPISNHLYFYWYRQILGQKVEFLVSFYNNEISEKSEIFDDQFSVERPDGSNFTLKIRSTKLEDSAMYFCASGEDRGNQPQHFGDGTRLSIL.

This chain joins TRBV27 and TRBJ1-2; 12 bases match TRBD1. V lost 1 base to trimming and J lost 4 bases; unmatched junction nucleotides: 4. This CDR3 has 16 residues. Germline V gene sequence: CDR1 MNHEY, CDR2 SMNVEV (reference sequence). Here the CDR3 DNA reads TGTGCCAGCAGTTTATATGGGACAGGGGGCTTCTATGGCTACACCTTC. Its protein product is CASSLYGTGGFYGYTF.

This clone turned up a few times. For the CDR3, the DNA is TGTGCCAGCAGCCCCGACAGGCCGAATTCACCCCTCCACTTT. Amino acid sequence: CASSPDRPNSPLHF. The rearrangement links TRBV7-9 to TRBJ1-6; a weak D match, TRBD1 (6 bases). V gave up 5 bases and J gave up 7 bases, with 12 bases separating them. CDR1 is SEHNR and CDR2 is FQNEAQ in the germline V gene (reference sequence). The CDR3 sequence is 14 residues long.

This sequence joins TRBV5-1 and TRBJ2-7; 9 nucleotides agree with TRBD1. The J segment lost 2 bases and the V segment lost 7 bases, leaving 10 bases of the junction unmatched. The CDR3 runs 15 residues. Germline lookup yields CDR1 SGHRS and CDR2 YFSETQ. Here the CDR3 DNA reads TGCGCCAGCGGGGCCGGGACAGGGCCCGCCTACGAGCAGTACTTC. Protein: CASGAGTGPAYEQYF.

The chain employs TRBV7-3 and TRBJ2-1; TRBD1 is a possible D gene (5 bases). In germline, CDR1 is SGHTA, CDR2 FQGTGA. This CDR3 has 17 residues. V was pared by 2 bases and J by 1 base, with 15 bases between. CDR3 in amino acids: CASSLESRDQSYNEQFF. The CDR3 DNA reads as TGTGCCAGCAGCTTAGAGAGCAGGGATCAATCCTACAATGAGCAGTTCTTC.

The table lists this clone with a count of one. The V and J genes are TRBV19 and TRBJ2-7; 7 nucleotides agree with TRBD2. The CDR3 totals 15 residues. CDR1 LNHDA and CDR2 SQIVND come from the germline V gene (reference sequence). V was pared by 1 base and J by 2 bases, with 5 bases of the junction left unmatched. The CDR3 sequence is CASSIALAPTYEQYF. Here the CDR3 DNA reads TGTGCCAGTAGTATAGCACTAGCGCCAACCTACGAGCAGTACTTC.

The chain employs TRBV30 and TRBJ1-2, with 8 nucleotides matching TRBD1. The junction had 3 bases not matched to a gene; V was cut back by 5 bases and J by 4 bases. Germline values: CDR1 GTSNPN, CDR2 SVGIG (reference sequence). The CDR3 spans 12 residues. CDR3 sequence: CAWGQGSYGYTF. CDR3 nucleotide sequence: TGTGCCTGGGGACAGGGTAGCTATGGCTACACCTTC.

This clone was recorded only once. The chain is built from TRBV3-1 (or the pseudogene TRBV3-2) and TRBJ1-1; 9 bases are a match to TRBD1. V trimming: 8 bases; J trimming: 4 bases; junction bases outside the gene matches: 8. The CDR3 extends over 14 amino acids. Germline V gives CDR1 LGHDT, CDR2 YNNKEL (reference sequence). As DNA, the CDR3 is TGTGCCAGCGGAAACAGGGGGCGAGTCACTGAAGCTTTCTTT. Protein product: CASGNRGRVTEAFF.

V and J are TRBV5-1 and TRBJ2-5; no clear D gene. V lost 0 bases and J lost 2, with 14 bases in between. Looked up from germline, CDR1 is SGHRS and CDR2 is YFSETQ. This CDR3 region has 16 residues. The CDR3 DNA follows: TGCGCCAGCAGCTTGGGGCCCGCAGGAACACAAGAGACCCAGTACTTC. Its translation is CASSLGPAGTQETQYF.

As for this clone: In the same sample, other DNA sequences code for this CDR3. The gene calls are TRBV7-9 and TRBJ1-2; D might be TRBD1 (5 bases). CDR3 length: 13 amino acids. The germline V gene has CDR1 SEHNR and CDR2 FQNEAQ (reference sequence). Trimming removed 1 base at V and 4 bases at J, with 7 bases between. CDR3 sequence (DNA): TGTGCCAGCAGCTTAGGGCAGGGCTATGGCTACACCTTC. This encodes CASSLGQGYGYTF. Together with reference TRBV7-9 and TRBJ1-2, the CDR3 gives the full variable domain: DTGVSQNPRHKITKRGQNVTFRCDPISEHNRLYWYRQTLGQGPEFLTYFQNEAQLEKSRLLSDRFSAERPKGSFSTLEIQRTEQGDSAMYLCASSLGQGYGYTFGSGTRLTVV.

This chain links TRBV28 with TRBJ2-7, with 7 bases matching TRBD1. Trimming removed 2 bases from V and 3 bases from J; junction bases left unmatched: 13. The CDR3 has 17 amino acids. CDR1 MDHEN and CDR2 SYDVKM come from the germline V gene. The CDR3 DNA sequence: TGTGCCAGCAGTTTACCGGTGACAGGGCGCGGTTTCTACGAGCAGTACTTC. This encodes CASSLPVTGRGFYEQYF.

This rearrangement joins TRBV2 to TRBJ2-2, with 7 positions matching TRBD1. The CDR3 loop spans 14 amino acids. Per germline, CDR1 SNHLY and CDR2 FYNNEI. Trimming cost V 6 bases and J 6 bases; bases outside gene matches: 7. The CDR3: CASSRGQVPGELFF. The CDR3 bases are TGTGCCAGCAGCCGAGGACAGGTCCCCGGGGAGCTGTTTTTT.

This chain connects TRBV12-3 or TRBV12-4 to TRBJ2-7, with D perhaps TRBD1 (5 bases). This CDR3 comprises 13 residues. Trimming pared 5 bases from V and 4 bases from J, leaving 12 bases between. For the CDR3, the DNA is TGTGCCAGCAGTCAGGGTCGAAGTTACGAGCAGTACTTC. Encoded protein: CASSQGRSYEQYF.

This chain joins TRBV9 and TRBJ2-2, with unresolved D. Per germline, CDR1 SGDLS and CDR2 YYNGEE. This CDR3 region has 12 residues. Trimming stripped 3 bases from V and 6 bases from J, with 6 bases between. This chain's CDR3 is CASSAYAGELFF. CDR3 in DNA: TGTGCCAGCAGCGCGTATGCCGGGGAGCTGTTTTTT.

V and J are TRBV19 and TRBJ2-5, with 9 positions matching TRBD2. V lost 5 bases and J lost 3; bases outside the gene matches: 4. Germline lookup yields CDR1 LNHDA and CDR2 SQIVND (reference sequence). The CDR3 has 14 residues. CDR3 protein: CASSSTSGKETQYF. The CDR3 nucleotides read TGTGCCAGTAGTTCGACTAGCGGCAAAGAGACCCAGTACTTC. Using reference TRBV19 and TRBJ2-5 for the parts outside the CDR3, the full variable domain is DGGITQSPKYLFRKEGQNVTLSCEQNLNHDAMYWYRQDPGQGLRLIYYSQIVNDFQKGDIAEGYSVSREKKESFPLTVTSAQKNPTAFYLCASSSTSGKETQYFGPGTRLLVL.

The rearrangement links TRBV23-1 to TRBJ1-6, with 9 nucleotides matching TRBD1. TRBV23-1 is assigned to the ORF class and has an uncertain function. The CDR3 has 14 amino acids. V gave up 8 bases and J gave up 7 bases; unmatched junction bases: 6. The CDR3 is CASCQTGGNSPLHF. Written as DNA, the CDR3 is TGCGCCAGCTGCCAGACAGGGGGAAATTCACCCCTCCACTTT.